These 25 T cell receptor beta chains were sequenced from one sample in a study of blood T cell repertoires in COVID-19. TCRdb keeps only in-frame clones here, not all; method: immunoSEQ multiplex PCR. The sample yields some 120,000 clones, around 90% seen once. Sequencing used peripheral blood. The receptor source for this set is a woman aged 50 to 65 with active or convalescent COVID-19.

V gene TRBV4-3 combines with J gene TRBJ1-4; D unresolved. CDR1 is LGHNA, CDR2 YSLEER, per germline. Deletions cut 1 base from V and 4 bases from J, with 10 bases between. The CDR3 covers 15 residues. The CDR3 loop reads CASSQGGGYNEKLFF. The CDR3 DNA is TGCGCCAGCAGCCAAGGGGGAGGGTATAATGAAAAACTGTTTTTT.

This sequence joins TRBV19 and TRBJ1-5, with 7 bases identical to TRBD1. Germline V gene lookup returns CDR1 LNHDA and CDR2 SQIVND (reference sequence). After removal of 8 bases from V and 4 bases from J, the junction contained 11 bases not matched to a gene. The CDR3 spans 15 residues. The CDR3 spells CASRRQGIGNQPQHF. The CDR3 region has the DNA TGTGCCAGTCGGAGACAGGGTATAGGGAATCAGCCCCAGCATTTT.

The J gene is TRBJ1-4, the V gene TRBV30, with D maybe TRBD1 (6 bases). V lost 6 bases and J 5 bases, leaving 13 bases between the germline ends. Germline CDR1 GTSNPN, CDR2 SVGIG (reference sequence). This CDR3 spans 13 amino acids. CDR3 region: CACRGRGNEKLFF. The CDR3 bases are TGTGCCTGCCGCGGGAGGGGGAATGAAAAACTGTTTTTT.

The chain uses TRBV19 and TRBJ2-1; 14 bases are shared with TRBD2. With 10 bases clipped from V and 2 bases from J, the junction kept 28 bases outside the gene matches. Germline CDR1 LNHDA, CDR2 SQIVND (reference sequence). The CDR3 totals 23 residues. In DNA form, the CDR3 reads TGTGCCACCAAAAGGCCGGGACTAGCGGGAGACTTTTTCGCTGAGTCTGCCTACAATGAGCAGTTCTTC. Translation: CATKRPGLAGDFFAESAYNEQFF.

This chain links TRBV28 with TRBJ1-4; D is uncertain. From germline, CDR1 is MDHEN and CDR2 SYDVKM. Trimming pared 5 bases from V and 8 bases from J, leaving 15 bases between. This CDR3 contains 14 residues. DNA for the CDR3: TGTGCCAGCAGTATTTCAGGTGTAGAGGAAAAACTGTTTTTT. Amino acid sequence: CASSISGVEEKLFF.

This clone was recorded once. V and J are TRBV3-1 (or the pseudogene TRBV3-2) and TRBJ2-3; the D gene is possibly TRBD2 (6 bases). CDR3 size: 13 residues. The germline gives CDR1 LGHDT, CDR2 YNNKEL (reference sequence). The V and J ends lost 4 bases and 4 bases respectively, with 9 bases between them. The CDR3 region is CASSLGTSDTQYF. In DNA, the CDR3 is TGTGCCAGCAGCCTCGGGACTTCAGATACGCAGTATTTT.

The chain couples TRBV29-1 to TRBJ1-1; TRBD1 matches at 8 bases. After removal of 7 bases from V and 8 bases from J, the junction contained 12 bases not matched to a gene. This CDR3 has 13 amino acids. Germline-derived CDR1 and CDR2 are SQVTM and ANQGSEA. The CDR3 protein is CSAESQGAKEAFF. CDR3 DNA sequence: TGCAGCGCCGAAAGCCAGGGGGCGAAGGAAGCTTTCTTT.

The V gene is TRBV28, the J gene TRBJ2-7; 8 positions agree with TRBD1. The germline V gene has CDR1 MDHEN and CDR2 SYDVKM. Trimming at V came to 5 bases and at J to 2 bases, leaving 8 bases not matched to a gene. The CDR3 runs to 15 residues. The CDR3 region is CASSTGVQGAYEQYF. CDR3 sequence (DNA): TGTGCCAGCAGTACAGGAGTACAGGGGGCCTACGAGCAGTACTTC.

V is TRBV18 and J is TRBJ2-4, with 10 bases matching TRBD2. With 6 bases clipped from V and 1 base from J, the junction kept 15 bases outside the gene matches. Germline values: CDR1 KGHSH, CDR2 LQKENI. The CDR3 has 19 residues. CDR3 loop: CASSSTSGAGGAAKNIQYF. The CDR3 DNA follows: TGTGCCAGCTCGTCAACTAGCGGGGCAGGGGGTGCGGCCAAAAACATTCAGTACTTC.

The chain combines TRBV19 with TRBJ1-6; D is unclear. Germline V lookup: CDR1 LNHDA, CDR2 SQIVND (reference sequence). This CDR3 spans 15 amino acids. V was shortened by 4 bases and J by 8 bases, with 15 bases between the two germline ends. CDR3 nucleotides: TGTGCCAGTAGTAGAACGGCAGGAGGCTATTCACCCCTCCACTTT. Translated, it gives CASSRTAGGYSPLHF. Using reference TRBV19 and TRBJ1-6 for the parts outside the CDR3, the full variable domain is DGGITQSPKYLFRKEGQNVTLSCEQNLNHDAMYWYRQDPGQGLRLIYYSQIVNDFQKGDIAEGYSVSREKKESFPLTVTSAQKNPTAFYLCASSRTAGGYSPLHFGNGTRLTVT.

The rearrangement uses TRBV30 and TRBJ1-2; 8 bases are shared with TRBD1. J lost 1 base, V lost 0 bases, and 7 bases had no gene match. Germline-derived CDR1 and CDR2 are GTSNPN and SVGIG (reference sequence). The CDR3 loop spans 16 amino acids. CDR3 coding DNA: TGTGCCTGGAGTGTACCCGGGACAGGCGTTAACTATGGCTACACCTTC. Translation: CAWSVPGTGVNYGYTF.

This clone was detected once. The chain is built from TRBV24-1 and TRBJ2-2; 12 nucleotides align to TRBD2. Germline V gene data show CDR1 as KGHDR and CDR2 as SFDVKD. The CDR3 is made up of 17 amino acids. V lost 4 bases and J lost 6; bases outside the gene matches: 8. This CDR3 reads CATSERLAGVKAGELFF. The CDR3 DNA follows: TGTGCCACCAGTGAACGACTAGCGGGAGTGAAGGCCGGGGAGCTGTTTTTT.

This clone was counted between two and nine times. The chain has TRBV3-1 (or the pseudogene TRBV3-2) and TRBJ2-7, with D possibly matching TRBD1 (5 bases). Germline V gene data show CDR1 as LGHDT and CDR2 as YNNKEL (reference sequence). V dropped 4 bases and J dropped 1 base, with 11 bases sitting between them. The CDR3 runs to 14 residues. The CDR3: CASSRKTDSYEQYF. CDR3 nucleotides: TGTGCCAGCAGCCGCAAGACAGATTCCTACGAGCAGTACTTC.

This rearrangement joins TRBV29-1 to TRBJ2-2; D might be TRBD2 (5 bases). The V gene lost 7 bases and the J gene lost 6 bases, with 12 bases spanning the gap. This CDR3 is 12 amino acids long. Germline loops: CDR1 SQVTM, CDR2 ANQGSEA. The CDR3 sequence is CSGDSESGELFF. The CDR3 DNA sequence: TGCAGCGGGGATAGCGAATCCGGGGAGCTGTTTTTT.

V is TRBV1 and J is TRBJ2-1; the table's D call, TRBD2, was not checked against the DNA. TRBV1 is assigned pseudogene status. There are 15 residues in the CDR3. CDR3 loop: CTKPKAGAPYNEQFF. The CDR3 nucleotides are TGCACCAAACCGAAGGCGGGAGCTCCCTACAATGAGCAGTTCTTC.

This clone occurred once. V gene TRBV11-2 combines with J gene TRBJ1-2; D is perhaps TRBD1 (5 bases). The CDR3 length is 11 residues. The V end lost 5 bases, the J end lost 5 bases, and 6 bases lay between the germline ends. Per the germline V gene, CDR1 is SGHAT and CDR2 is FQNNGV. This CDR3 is CASSQGYGYTF. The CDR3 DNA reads TGTGCCAGCAGCCAGGGTTATGGCTACACCTTC.

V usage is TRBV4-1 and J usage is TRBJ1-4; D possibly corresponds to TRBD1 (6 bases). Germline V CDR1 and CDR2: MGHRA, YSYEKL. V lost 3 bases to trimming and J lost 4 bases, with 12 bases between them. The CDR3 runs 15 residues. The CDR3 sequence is CASSHLSRGNEKLFF. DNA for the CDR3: TGCGCCAGCAGCCACCTAAGCAGGGGTAATGAAAAACTGTTTTTT.

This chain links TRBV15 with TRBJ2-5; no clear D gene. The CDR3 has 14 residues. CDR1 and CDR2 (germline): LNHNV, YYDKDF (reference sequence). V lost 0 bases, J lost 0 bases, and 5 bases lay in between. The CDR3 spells CATSRDVYQETQYF. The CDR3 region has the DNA TGTGCCACCAGCAGAGATGTATACCAAGAGACCCAGTACTTC.

The CDR3: CASSPHDYLAGSYEQYF. CDR3 sequence (DNA): TGTGCCAGCAGTCCCCACGACTATCTAGCGGGGTCCTACGAGCAGTACTTC. The genes are TRBV27 and TRBJ2-7; 9 bases fit TRBD2. Germline CDR1 MNHEY, CDR2 SMNVEV (reference sequence). This CDR3 contains 17 residues. The J segment lost 1 base and the V segment lost 5 bases, leaving 12 bases of the junction unmatched.

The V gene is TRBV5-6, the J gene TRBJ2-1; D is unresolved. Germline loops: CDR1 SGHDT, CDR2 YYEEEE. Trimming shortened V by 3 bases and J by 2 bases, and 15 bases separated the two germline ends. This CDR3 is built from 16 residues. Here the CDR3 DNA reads TGTGCCAGCAGCTCAAGAGTGTTGAGCGCCTACAATGAGCAGTTCTTC. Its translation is CASSSRVLSAYNEQFF. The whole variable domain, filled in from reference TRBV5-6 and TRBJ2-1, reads DAGVTQSPTHLIKTRGQQVTLRCSPKSGHDTVSWYQQALGQGPQFIFQYYEEEERQRGNFPDRFSGHQFPNYSSELNVNALLLGDSALYLCASSSRVLSAYNEQFFGPGTRLTVL.

The CDR3 DNA sequence: TGTGCCAGCAGTGAGGGGGGACAGGGGGCCAAAAACATTCAGTACTTC. It encodes CASSEGGQGAKNIQYF. The V call is TRBV28, the J call TRBJ2-4, with TRBD1 matching over 10 bases. Per germline, CDR1 MDHEN and CDR2 SYDVKM. The J segment lost 1 base and the V segment lost 5 bases, leaving 5 bases of the junction unmatched. This CDR3 has 16 amino acids.

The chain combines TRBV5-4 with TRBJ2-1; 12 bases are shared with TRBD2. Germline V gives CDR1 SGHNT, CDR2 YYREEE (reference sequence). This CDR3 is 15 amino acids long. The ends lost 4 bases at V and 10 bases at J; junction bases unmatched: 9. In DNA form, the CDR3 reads TGTGCCAGCAGCAGCTCACTAGCGGGAGGTAGGGAGCAGTTCTTC. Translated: CASSSSLAGGREQFF.

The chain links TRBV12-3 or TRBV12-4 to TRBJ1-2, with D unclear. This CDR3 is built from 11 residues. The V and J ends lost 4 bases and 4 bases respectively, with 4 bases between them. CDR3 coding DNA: TGTGCCAGCAGTTCCCTCTATGGCTACACCTTC. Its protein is CASSSLYGYTF.

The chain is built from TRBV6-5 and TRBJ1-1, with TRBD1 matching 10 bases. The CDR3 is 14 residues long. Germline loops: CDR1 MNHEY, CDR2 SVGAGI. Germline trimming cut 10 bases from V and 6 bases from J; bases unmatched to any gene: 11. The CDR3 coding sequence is TGTGCCACCCTGTCCCGGGACAGGGGCGCTGAAGCTTTCTTT. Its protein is CATLSRDRGAEAFF.

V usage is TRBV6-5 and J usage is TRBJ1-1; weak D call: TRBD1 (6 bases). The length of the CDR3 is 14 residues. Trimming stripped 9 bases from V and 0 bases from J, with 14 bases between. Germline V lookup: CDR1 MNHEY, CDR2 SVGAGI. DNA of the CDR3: TGTGCCAGTGAAAGCAGGGGTATGAACACTGAAGCTTTCTTT. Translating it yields CASESRGMNTEAFF.